This T cell receptor beta chain was identified in a study of cytomegalovirus exposure and HLA in healthy donors. Background on the study: Approximately 77 million unique TCRs from HLA-typed donors were held in an early release of data.

General study points: One cluster of highly shared sequence variants probably arose as a sequencing artifact. Whilst most TCR sequences proved rare, a subset of public TCRs occurred across many donors. The sole available immune exposure information was CMV serostatus.

Germline CDR1 and CDR2: LNHDA and SQIVND (reference sequence). The CDR3 length is 15 residues. Trimming stripped 5 bases from V and 5 bases from J, with 16 bases between. With regard to this clone: Antigen specificity is unknown.

Primers for the PCR totalled 60 Vbeta and 13 Jbeta. Profiled with immunoSEQ multiplex PCR; TCRdb holds only in-frame clones, not every one. The sample consists of about 82,000 clones, roughly 74% of them appearing once. The sample taken for sequencing was PBMCs. The chain links TRBV19 to TRBJ2-1; D ambiguous. The sequence was obtained from a woman aged 50 to 60 in good health and CMV-seropositive. The CDR3 here is CASSLLRTMDNEQFF. The CDR3 region has the DNA TGTGCCAGTAGTCTCCTGCGTACTATGGACAATGAGCAGTTCTTC. The complete variable domain, with remaining parts taken from reference TRBV19 and TRBJ2-1, reads DGGITQSPKYLFRKEGQNVTLSCEQNLNHDAMYWYRQDPGQGLRLIYYSQIVNDFQKGDIAEGYSVSREKKESFPLTVTSAQKNPTAFYLCASSLLRTMDNEQFFGPGTRLTVL.